The clone carrying this T cell receptor beta chain showed up just once. What it recognizes is unknown. The record originates from a study of follicular helper T cells after annual influenza vaccination. As for the study in general: Some donors were sampled over the 2013-2014, 2014-2015 and 2015-2016 vaccinations. The study's findings and limits: Plasmablast frequency change correlated with clonality change in ICOS+CD38+ cTfh. Day 7 ICOS+CD38+ clones later appeared mostly in ICOS-CD38- cTfh. Only roughly 9-20% of analyzed cells yielded productive TCRB sequences.

As to time point: 2015-2016 season, 7 days after influenza vaccination. The V gene's germline CDR1 is SGDLS and CDR2 YYNGEE. The CDR3 has 16 residues. Trimming took 4 bases from V and 0 from J, leaving 13 bases between them. TCRdb's table, derived via immunoSEQ multiplex PCR, lists solely in-frame clones and lacks some. The table has 1,400 to 1,500 clones, roughly four fifths seen once. The sample here was CXCR5+ CD38+ circulating T follicular helper cells from blood, taken 7 days after influenza vaccination. The subset: circulating Tfh, non-naive CD4+CXCR5+PD-1+ (ICOS+CD38+ or ICOS-CD38-). The rearrangement joins TRBV9 to TRBJ2-2; TRBD1 might be the D (5 bases). The sequence was obtained from an adult who received the influenza vaccine. The CDR3 bases are TGTGCCAGCAGCCAGGGCCCCGACGCGAACACCGGGGAGCTGTTTTTT. Amino acids: CASSQGPDANTGELFF.